This T cell receptor (beta chain) was recorded in a study of blood T cell repertoires in COVID-19 (dated by TCRdb to 2018 to 2021). Background on the whole study: Samples from collaborators originated in the United States, Italy and Spain and spanned both the acute and convalescent phases of COVID-19. The material from the prospective study consisted of cDNA or gDNA derived from T cells, B-cell-depleted T cells, or PBMCs. Deeply sampled blood TCRbeta repertoires from subjects exposed to, actively infected with, or recovered from COVID-19 were included in the dataset. The repertoires were released in a freely available public database intended as a resource for research on the immune response to SARS-CoV-2. Samples came from the ongoing ImmuneRACE study (first 160 participants) plus 1,254 subjects from 6 global collaborators. The sample metadata nearly always contained a de-identified subject ID, COVID-19 status, age in years and sex. Where HLA class I and class II types were available, the types were taken from metadata supplied by the sample provider, not from assay-based typing. The research as a whole found: Clinical and demographic metadata were provided uncurated, with the amount varying by source and participant.

In the case of this clone: Its binding antigen is unknown. No base quality information exists; no much larger clone differs at one position.

The immunoSEQ Assay, a bias-controlled multiplex PCR, was used to amplify TCRbeta CDR3 regions from genomic DNA. From the authors' description of their analysis: Within the assay, amplification of reference gene primers was used to estimate how many nucleated cells each sample contained. Sequence reads were collapsed and filtered to measure the absolute abundance of every unique TCRbeta CDR3 rearrangement. For each sample, productive Simpson clonality was calculated as the square root of Simpson's diversity index over productive rearrangements. Sourced from immuneACCESS, this table was stored by TCRdb with only in-frame sequences that have V and J called. A share of the clones is absent; for the studies checked, an unresolved V gene accounts for under half, and the remainder has no known explanation. V, J and clone size are taken as reported in that table, and D and trimming were inferred from the DNA itself. The sample records about 480,000 clones, 70% to 90% of which are singletons. Around an eighth of the sample comes from the top ten.

According to the germline V gene, CDR1 reads SGHNT and CDR2 reads YENEEA. The V end loses 2 bases and the J end loses 3 bases, and a stretch of 13 bases separates them. The CDR3 spans 15 residues, from the cysteine through the phenylalanine. CDR3 DNA only is kept here, 45 bases in frame from base 1. In Seattle, one collaborating source enrolled patients while the infection was active and tracked those patients longitudinally over the course of disease. Whole blood was collected in K2EDTA tubes by collaborating institutions according to the institutions' own protocols. For TCRbeta analysis, collaborators shipped samples in one of three forms: frozen whole blood, isolated PBMCs, or DNA extracted from either of those sample types.

The material sequenced was peripheral blood. The sequence links TRBV11-3 to TRBJ1-1, and possibly TRBD1, on 5 matching bases. The clonotype originates from a woman aged 45 to 65 with COVID-19, enrolled during active disease. The DNA sequence is given as TGTGCCAGCAGCTTAACCTCTGCCAGGGACACTGAAGCTTTCTTT. Its translation reads: CASSLTSARDTEAFF.